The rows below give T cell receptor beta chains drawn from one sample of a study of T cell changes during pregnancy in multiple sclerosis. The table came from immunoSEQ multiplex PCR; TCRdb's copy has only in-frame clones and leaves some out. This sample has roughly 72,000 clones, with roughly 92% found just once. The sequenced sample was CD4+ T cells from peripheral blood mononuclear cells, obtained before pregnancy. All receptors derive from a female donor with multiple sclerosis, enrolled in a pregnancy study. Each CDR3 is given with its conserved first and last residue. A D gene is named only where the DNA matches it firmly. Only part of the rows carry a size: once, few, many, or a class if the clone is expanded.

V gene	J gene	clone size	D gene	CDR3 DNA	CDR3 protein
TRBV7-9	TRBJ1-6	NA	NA	TGTGCCAGCAGCCGAACCTCCACAGGGACCTATAATTCACCCCTCCACTTT	CASSRTSTGTYNSPLHF
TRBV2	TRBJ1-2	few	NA	TGTGCCAGCAGTGTGGGGGCCTATGGCTACACCTTC	CASSVGAYGYTF
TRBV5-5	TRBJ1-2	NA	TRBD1	TGTGCCAGCAGCTTGAGTCAGGGGGCGAGCTATGGCTACACCTTC	CASSLSQGASYGYTF
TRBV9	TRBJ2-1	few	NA	TGTGCCAGCAGCGTAGTGGCGGGTGAGCAGTTCTTC	CASSVVAGEQFF
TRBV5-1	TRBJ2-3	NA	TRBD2	TGCGCCAGCAGCTTCGGGGGGTTCCCAGATACGCAGTATTTT	CASSFGGFPDTQYF
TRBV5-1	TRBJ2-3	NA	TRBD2	TGCGCCAGCAGCTTGACTAGCGGGGGCTCAGATACGCAGTATTTT	CASSLTSGGSDTQYF
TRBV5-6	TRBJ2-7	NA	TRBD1	TGTGCCAGCAGCGGGACAGGGGCTTCCGAGCAGTACTTC	CASSGTGASEQYF
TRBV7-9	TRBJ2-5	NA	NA	TGTGCCAGCAGCTTAGGTTCTTGGACTGCAGGTCGGCAAGAGACCCAGTACTTC	CASSLGSWTAGRQETQYF
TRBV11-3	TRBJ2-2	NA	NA	TGTGCCAGCAGCTCCCAGGGAAGGAACACCGGGGAGCTGTTTTTT	CASSSQGRNTGELFF
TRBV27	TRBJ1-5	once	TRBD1	TGTGCCAGCAGGGAACCAGGGGGCCTCGGGCCCCAGCATTTT	CASREPGGLGPQHF
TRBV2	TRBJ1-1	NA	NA	TGTGCCAGCAGTGACGGTGAAGCTTTCTTT	CASSDGEAFF
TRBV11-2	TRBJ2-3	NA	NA	TGTGCCAGCAGCCGACGGGGAGCGGAGGCAGATACGCAGTATTTT	CASSRRGAEADTQYF
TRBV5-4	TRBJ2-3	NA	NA	TGTGCCAGCAGCTTGGCCGAGGGTCCCGATACGCAGTATTTT	CASSLAEGPDTQYF
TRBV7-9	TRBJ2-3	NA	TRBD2	TGTGCCAGCAGCTTAGGAGGTCTAGCGGGTGCTTGGGATACGCAGTATTTT	CASSLGGLAGAWDTQYF
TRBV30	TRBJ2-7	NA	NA	TGTGGTCTCACGTCAGGAACCTACGAGCAGTACTTC	CGLTSGTYEQYF
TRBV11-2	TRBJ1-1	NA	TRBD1	TGTGCCAGCAGCCCCCAGGGGGGCTGGAACACTGAAGCTTTCTTT	CASSPQGGWNTEAFF
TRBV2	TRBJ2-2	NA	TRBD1	TGTGCCAGCAGTGTACAGGGGGCTAGGACCGGGGAGCTGTTTTTT	CASSVQGARTGELFF